A single sample gave rise to the 30 T cell receptor beta chains below, sequenced in a study of response to subunit inactivated influenza vaccine. MiXCR, run by TCRdb on the RT-PCR reads, gives a single entry per CDR3 protein. Counted here are about 520,000 distinct CDR3 sequences, 25% occurring once; the ten biggest clones make up around 1.8%. The specimen comprised CD4+ T cells sorted from PBMCs, sampled roughly 5 days after vaccination. The receptor source for this set is a man over 45 who received an inactivated influenza vaccine.

This clonotype was counted between two and nine times. This rearrangement joins TRBV25-1 to TRBJ2-5; D unclear. Trimming stripped 10 bases from V and 4 bases from J, with 16 bases between. Germline V CDR1 and CDR2: MGHDK, SYGVNS. CDR3 length equals 13 residues. As DNA, the CDR3 is TGTGCCACCTTTCAAAAGGAAGGAGAGACCCAGTACTTC. Translated: CATFQKEGETQYF.

The chain combines TRBV28 with TRBJ2-1, with D perhaps matching TRBD2 (6 bases). This CDR3 is built from 15 residues. Germline V gives CDR1 MDHEN, CDR2 SYDVKM. V was trimmed by 8 bases and J by 3 bases, leaving 17 bases between them. Written as DNA, the CDR3 is TGTGCCAGCGGTCGTACTAGCAGGAACTACAATGAGCAGTTCTTC. It specifies CASGRTSRNYNEQFF.

The chain recombines TRBV12-3 or TRBV12-4 with TRBJ2-7; 8 bases map to TRBD2. J gave up 0 bases and V 6 bases, and 7 bases lay outside the gene matches. There are 15 residues in the CDR3. In DNA form, the CDR3 reads TGTGCCAGCAGCCCATTTGCGGGGGGCTCCTACGAGCAGTACTTC. Protein product: CASSPFAGGSYEQYF.

This sequence joins TRBV19 and TRBJ2-1; D is uncertain. Germline V CDR1 and CDR2: LNHDA, SQIVND (reference sequence). V was trimmed by 3 bases and J by 0 bases, leaving 15 bases between them. This CDR3 is built from 17 residues. In DNA, the CDR3 is TGTGCCAGTAGTATTCGCGCCAGCCAGAGCTCCTACAATGAGCAGTTCTTC. Residues: CASSIRASQSSYNEQFF.

The CDR3: CASSFRGPRTYEQYF. The CDR3 region has the DNA TGTGCCAGCAGCTTTCGGGGGCCGAGAACCTACGAGCAGTACTTC. The chain couples TRBV11-1 to TRBJ2-7; the D call may be TRBD1 or TRBD2 (6 bases each). The V end lost 3 bases, the J end lost 2 bases, and 14 bases lay between the germline ends. The CDR3 is 15 amino acids. CDR1 is SGHAT and CDR2 is FQDESV in the germline V gene (reference sequence).

The gene calls are TRBV4-1 and TRBJ2-1; TRBD2 aligns across 9 bases. CDR1 and CDR2 from the germline V gene are MGHRA and YSYEKL. The CDR3 totals 14 residues. J gave up 10 bases and V 1 base, and 5 bases lay outside the gene matches. CDR3 in amino acids: CASSQGALAGEQFF. The CDR3 DNA sequence: TGCGCCAGCAGCCAAGGGGCCCTAGCGGGAGAGCAGTTCTTC.

This sequence joins TRBV25-1 and TRBJ2-5; D is perhaps TRBD1 (5 bases). CDR1 is MGHDK, CDR2 SYGVNS, per germline. V gave up 2 bases and J gave up 4 bases, with 11 bases separating them. The CDR3 is 14 residues long. The CDR3 here is CASSEIGRGETQYF. CDR3 coding DNA: TGTGCCAGCAGTGAAATAGGAAGGGGAGAGACCCAGTACTTC.

This clonotype was seen a handful of times. The chain recombines TRBV28 with TRBJ1-2, with D possibly being TRBD1 (5 bases). Germline CDR1 is MDHEN and CDR2 is SYDVKM. V was cut by 6 bases and J by 3 bases, with 17 bases left in between. CDR3 length: 15 residues. CDR3 bases: TGTGCCAGCAGAAACTACGGGACGTTGGACTATGGCTACACCTTC. Protein product: CASRNYGTLDYGYTF.

This rearrangement joins TRBV7-2 to TRBJ1-1; TRBD1 is a possible D gene (5 bases). Trimming removed 5 bases at V and 4 bases at J, with 17 bases between. Germline V gene sequence: CDR1 SGHTA, CDR2 FQGNSA. CDR3 length: 15 amino acids. As DNA, the CDR3 is TGTGCCAGCAGCCCCGGGGGGGGGAGTGGCACTGAAGCTTTCTTT. Translating it yields CASSPGGGSGTEAFF. Full variable domain (remainder filled in from reference TRBV7-2 and TRBJ1-1): GAGVSQSPSNKVTEKGKDVELRCDPISGHTALYWYRQSLGQGLEFLIYFQGNSAPDKSGLPSDRFSAERTGGSVSTLTIQRTQQEDSAVYLCASSPGGGSGTEAFFGQGTRLTVV.

This clonotype was seen only a few times. This CDR3 reads CSVSDRHWGYTF. The CDR3 nucleotides read TGCAGCGTTTCGGACAGGCACTGGGGCTACACCTTC. The chain combines TRBV29-1 with TRBJ1-2; TRBD1 matches at 7 bases. Germline CDR1 is SQVTM and CDR2 is ANQGSEA. The CDR3 consists of 12 residues. V lost 5 bases and J lost 8; bases outside the gene matches: 8.

The chain carries TRBV15 and TRBJ1-5; D is possibly TRBD1 (5 bases). Trimming removed 0 bases at V and 0 bases at J, with 9 bases between. The CDR3 sequence is 16 residues long. Germline CDR1 is LNHNV and CDR2 is YYDKDF (reference sequence). CDR3 loop: CATSRDWGNSNQPQHF. As DNA, the CDR3 is TGTGCCACCAGCAGAGATTGGGGGAATAGCAATCAGCCCCAGCATTTT.

This clonotype occurred a few times. The V and J genes are TRBV11-2 and TRBJ2-5, with TRBD2 matching 9 bases. V was pared by 5 bases and J by 6 bases, with 10 bases of the junction left unmatched. The CDR3 is made up of 15 amino acids. The germline gives CDR1 SGHAT, CDR2 FQNNGV. CDR3 residues: CASSLTSGGSQTQYF. In nucleotides, the CDR3 is TGTGCCAGCAGCCTTACCAGCGGGGGGTCGCAGACCCAGTACTTC. The full variable domain, with the rest looked up from reference TRBV11-2 and TRBJ2-5, is EAGVAQSPRYKIIEKRQSVAFWCNPISGHATLYWYQQILGQGPKLLIQFQNNGVVDDSQLPKDRFSAERLKGVDSTLKIQPAKLEDSAVYLCASSLTSGGSQTQYFGPGTRLLVL.

V usage is TRBV6-1 and J usage is TRBJ2-5, with a possible D match to TRBD1 (6 bases). Germline V gene lookup returns CDR1 MNHNS and CDR2 SASEGT. Trimming took off 8 bases at V and 0 bases at J, with 16 bases between the two ends. This CDR3 has 15 residues. The CDR3 coding sequence is TGTGCCAGCCGGGGATTGGACAGTCACCAAGAGACCCAGTACTTC. This codes for CASRGLDSHQETQYF.

This chain connects TRBV7-8 to TRBJ2-2; possibly TRBD2 for D (6 bases). Trimming took 5 bases from V and 3 from J, leaving 10 bases between them. From germline, CDR1 is SGHVS and CDR2 FQNEAQ. This CDR3 contains 14 residues. Here the CDR3 reads CASSRTSYTGELFF. CDR3 sequence (DNA): TGTGCCAGCAGCCGTACTAGCTACACCGGGGAGCTGTTTTTT.

This chain connects TRBV10-3 to TRBJ1-1; perhaps TRBD1 as D (6 bases). The germline CDR1 and CDR2 sequences are ENHRY and SYGVKD. CDR3 size: 13 residues. Trimming took off 6 bases at V and 6 bases at J, with 14 bases between the two ends. CDR3 amino acids: CAIRPTGIAEAFF. In DNA, the CDR3 is TGTGCCATCAGGCCTACAGGGATTGCTGAAGCTTTCTTT.

This sequence joins TRBV24-1 and TRBJ2-5; D remains ambiguous. Germline lookup yields CDR1 KGHDR and CDR2 SFDVKD. Trimming shortened V by 2 bases and J by 1 base, and 10 bases separated the two germline ends. This CDR3 has 15 amino acids. The CDR3 DNA reads TGTGCCACCAGTGATTCTTCAGACACCCAAGAGACCCAGTACTTC. Translation gives CATSDSSDTQETQYF.

This clonotype showed up just a few times. This chain joins TRBV20-1 and TRBJ2-1; 12 bases line up with TRBD2. Germline trimming cut 8 bases from V and 10 bases from J; bases unmatched to any gene: 9. The CDR3 runs 13 residues. CDR1 is DFQATT, CDR2 SNEGSKA, per germline (reference sequence). The DNA of the CDR3 is TGCAGTTTACTAGCGGGAGGCCCCCAGGAGCAGTTCTTC. Protein: CSLLAGGPQEQFF.

This rearrangement joins TRBV6-2 or TRBV6-3 to TRBJ2-7; 14 bases agree with TRBD2. The V gene's germline CDR1 is MNHEY and CDR2 SVGEGT. The length of the CDR3 is 15 residues. V lost 4 bases, J lost 7 bases, and 6 bases stayed unmatched. The CDR3 nucleotides are TGTGCCAGCAGTTCGCCGGGACTAGCGGGAGCGGAGCAGTACTTC. Its translation: CASSSPGLAGAEQYF.

This clonotype was seen more than once but under ten times. The chain carries TRBV20-1 and TRBJ2-1; 10 bases fit TRBD2. The length of the CDR3 is 14 residues. V lost 2 bases to trimming and J lost 12 bases; unmatched junction nucleotides: 10. CDR1 is DFQATT, CDR2 SNEGSKA, per germline (reference sequence). Written as DNA, the CDR3 is TGCAGTGCTAGACCTAGCGGGAGTCGTTCGGGGCAGTTCTTC. Amino acids: CSARPSGSRSGQFF.

The V call is TRBV7-2, the J call TRBJ2-5; 7 bases agree with TRBD2. V was pared by 4 bases and J by 7 bases, with 9 bases of the junction left unmatched. Germline-derived CDR1 and CDR2 are SGHTA and FQGNSA. This CDR3 is built from 14 residues. CDR3 bases: TGTGCCAGCAGCTCGTCCGGGACTATGGGGACCCAGTACTTC. Residues: CASSSSGTMGTQYF.

CDR3 in DNA: TGCAGTGCAAGACTGACAGGGGTGAACACCGGGGAGCTGTTTTTT. Its translation: CSARLTGVNTGELFF. The chain couples TRBV20-1 to TRBJ2-2, with 8 bases aligning to TRBD1. V shed 6 bases, J shed 1 base, and the junction held 7 bases outside the gene matches. Germline V gene data show CDR1 as DFQATT and CDR2 as SNEGSKA (reference sequence). The CDR3 totals 15 residues.

This clonotype was detected ten times or more. The J gene is TRBJ2-7, the V gene TRBV7-2; D not resolved. CDR1 and CDR2 from the germline V gene are SGHTA and FQGNSA. The CDR3 totals 14 residues. Trimming left V 5 bases short and J 0 bases short, with 11 bases between. CDR3 DNA: TGTGCCAGCAGCGACACAACCACCTCCTACGAGCAGTACTTC. As protein: CASSDTTTSYEQYF.

This clonotype was detected only a few times. V gene TRBV27 combines with J gene TRBJ1-6; TRBD1 matches 9 bases. Trimming took 6 bases from V and 7 from J; bases not matched to a gene: 4. In germline, CDR1 is MNHEY, CDR2 SMNVEV (reference sequence). The CDR3 has 14 residues. The CDR3 reads CASRTGGLNSPLHF. The CDR3 DNA is TGTGCCAGCAGGACAGGGGGATTAAATTCACCCCTCCACTTT.

V is TRBV7-6 and J is TRBJ1-6, with TRBD1 identical over 7 bases. This CDR3 is 15 amino acids long. Germline CDR1 is SGHVS and CDR2 is FNYEAQ. The junction had 3 bases not matched to a gene; V was cut back by 1 base and J by 6 bases. This chain's CDR3 is CASSLEGAFNSPLHF. The CDR3 bases are TGTGCCAGCAGCTTAGAGGGGGCCTTTAATTCACCCCTCCACTTT.

The chain links TRBV5-1 to TRBJ2-5; 8 bases match TRBD1. The CDR3 consists of 15 residues. The germline gives CDR1 SGHRS, CDR2 YFSETQ. V lost 2 bases to trimming and J lost 4 bases; unmatched junction nucleotides: 7. CDR3 protein: CASSFRGLEGETQYF. The DNA for the CDR3 is TGCGCCAGCAGCTTCAGGGGGCTTGAAGGAGAGACCCAGTACTTC.

In this sample, this clonotype turned up a few times. The V gene is TRBV3-1, the J gene TRBJ2-1; D is perhaps TRBD2 (6 bases). V was pared by 4 bases and J by 2 bases, with 15 bases between. CDR1 and CDR2 (germline): LGHDT, YNNKEL (reference sequence). This CDR3 spans 16 amino acids. For the CDR3, the DNA is TGTGCCAGCAGCCCGTCCGCGGGATCGGCCTACAATGAGCAGTTCTTC. Amino acids: CASSPSAGSAYNEQFF.

This clonotype was counted only a few times. The chain joins TRBV5-1 to TRBJ1-5; 10 bases are shared with TRBD1. The germline V gene encodes CDR1 SGHRS and CDR2 YFSETQ. This CDR3 region has 15 residues. Trimming took 1 base from V and 5 from J; bases not matched to a gene: 3. DNA of the CDR3: TGCGCCAGCAGCTTGACAGGACAGGGGGATCAGCCCCAGCATTTT. Amino acids: CASSLTGQGDQPQHF.

Only a few counts were recorded for this clonotype. J is TRBJ2-7 and V is TRBV12-3 or TRBV12-4; tentative D call: TRBD2 (6 bases). Trimming took off 3 bases at V and 0 bases at J, with 9 bases between the two ends. The CDR3 totals 14 residues. This chain's CDR3 is CASSLWGGSYEQYF. CDR3 coding DNA: TGTGCCAGCAGTTTGTGGGGAGGCTCCTACGAGCAGTACTTC.

This clonotype was detected only a few times. The chain couples TRBV20-1 to TRBJ1-6, with D tentatively TRBD1 (5 bases). Looked up from germline, CDR1 is DFQATT and CDR2 is SNEGSKA (reference sequence). V lost 3 bases and J 6 bases, leaving 9 bases between the germline ends. The CDR3 contains 13 residues. The CDR3 bases are TGCAGTGCTAGCCCGACAGCTAATTCACCCCTCCACTTT. It codes for CSASPTANSPLHF.

J is TRBJ2-7 and V is TRBV21-1; TRBD1, the D gene given by the table, was not confirmed from the DNA. TRBV21-1 is a listed pseudogene. This CDR3 is built from 17 residues. This chain's CDR3 is CASSTFTGTSTSYEQYF. For the CDR3, the DNA is TGTGCCAGCAGCACCTTTACCGGGACATCTACATCCTACGAGCAGTACTTC.